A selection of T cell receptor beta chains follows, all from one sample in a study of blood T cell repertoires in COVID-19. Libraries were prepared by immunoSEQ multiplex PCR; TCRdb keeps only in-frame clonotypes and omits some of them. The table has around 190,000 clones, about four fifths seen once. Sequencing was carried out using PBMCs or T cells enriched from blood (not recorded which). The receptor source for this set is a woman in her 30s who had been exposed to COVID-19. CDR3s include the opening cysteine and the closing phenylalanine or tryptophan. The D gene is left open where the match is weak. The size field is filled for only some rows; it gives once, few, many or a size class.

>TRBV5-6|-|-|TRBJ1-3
TGTGCCAGCAGTCGTCGGTCGGTCGGAAACACCATATATTTT
CASSRRSVGNTIYF
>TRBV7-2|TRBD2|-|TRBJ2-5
TGTGCCAGCAGCCCCCGCGGGGGGGCTCAGACCCAGTACTTC
CASSPRGGAQTQYF
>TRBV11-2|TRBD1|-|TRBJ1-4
TGTGCCAGCAGCCGGGACAGGGCTAATGAAAAACTGTTTTTT
CASSRDRANEKLFF
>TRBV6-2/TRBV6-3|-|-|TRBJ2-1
TGTGCCAGCAGTCCCCTAGCTCCAAATGAGCAGTTCTTC
CASSPLAPNEQFF
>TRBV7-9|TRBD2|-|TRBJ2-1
TGTGCCAGCAGCTTAGCAGCGGGGGCGTACAATGAGCAGTTCTTC
CASSLAAGAYNEQFF
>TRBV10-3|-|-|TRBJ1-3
TGTGCCATCAGTGAGTCGGGCAGAAGCTCTGGAAACACCATATATTTT
CAISESGRSSGNTIYF
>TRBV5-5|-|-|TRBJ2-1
TGTGCCAGCAGCGGTGACAGGCCATACAATGAGCAGTTCTTC
CASSGDRPYNEQFF
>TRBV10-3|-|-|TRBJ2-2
TGTGCCATCAGTGCCCGACGGGACACCGGGGAGCTGTTTTTT
CAISARRDTGELFF
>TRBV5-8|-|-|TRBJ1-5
TGTGCCAGCACCATACTCGGGGATCTCAATCAGCCCCAGCATTTT
CASTILGDLNQPQHF
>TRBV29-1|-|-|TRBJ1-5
TGCAGCGTTGAAGACGGTGATCAGCCCCAGCATTTT
CSVEDGDQPQHF
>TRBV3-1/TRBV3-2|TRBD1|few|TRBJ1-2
TGTGCCAGCAGTAACTGGACAGGGAGAAACTATGGCTACACCTTC
CASSNWTGRNYGYTF
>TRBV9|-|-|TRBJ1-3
TGTGCCAGCAGCCACCCGGGGGGGACGGGAAACACCATATATTTT
CASSHPGGTGNTIYF
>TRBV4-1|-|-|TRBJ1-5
TGCGCCAGCAGCCAAGATCCCGACACTCAGCCCCAGCATTTT
CASSQDPDTQPQHF
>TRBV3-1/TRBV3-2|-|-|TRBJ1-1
TGTGCCAGCAGCCAAGATAACAGGAACACTGAAGCTTTCTTT
CASSQDNRNTEAFF
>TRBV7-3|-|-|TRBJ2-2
TGTGCCAGCAGCTTAATTCCGGGCACCGGGGAGCTGTTTTTT
CASSLIPGTGELFF
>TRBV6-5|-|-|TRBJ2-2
TGTGCCAGCAGTTACCCCTCAGGATCCGGGGAGCTGTTTTTT
CASSYPSGSGELFF
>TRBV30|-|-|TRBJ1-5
TGTGCCTGGAGTGACGGGGTGGGGAATCAGCCCCAGCATTTT
CAWSDGVGNQPQHF
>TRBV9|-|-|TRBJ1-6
TGTGCCAGCAGGGAAGGATCGGGACTGACGAATTCACCCCTCCACTTT
CASREGSGLTNSPLHF
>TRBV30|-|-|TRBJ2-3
TGTGCCTGGGAGAGTGAGGTGGCTGATACGCAGTATTTT
CAWESEVADTQYF
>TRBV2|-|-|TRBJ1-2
TGTGCCAGCAGTGAACAGGGAAACTATGGCTACACCTTC
CASSEQGNYGYTF
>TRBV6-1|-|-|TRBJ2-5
TGTGCCAGCAGTGACTACCGAAGCGGTCCCACACATCAAGAGACCCAGTACTTC
CASSDYRSGPTHQETQYF
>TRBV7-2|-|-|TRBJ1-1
TGTGCCAGCAGCCTAGCGAGGGCCACTGAAGCTTTCTTT
CASSLARATEAFF
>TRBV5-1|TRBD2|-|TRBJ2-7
TGCGCCAGCAGCTTGGGTAGCGGGGTGTACGAGCAGTACTTC
CASSLGSGVYEQYF
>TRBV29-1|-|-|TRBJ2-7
TGCAGCGTTGAAGACCCGCCTGACAGAGAGCAGTACTTC
CSVEDPPDREQYF
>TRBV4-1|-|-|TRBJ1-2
TGCGCCAGCAGCCAAGATAGGGCGTCAGGGGTTGGCTACACCTTC
CASSQDRASGVGYTF
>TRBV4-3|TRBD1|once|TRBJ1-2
TGCGCCAGCAGCCAAGATAACGGACAGGCAAACTATGGCTACACCTTC
CASSQDNGQANYGYTF
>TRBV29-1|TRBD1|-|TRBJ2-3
TGCAGCGTTGACGGGACAGGGGGCAGAGATACGCAGTATTTT
CSVDGTGGRDTQYF
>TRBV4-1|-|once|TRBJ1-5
TGCGCCAGCAGCCAAGATCCAGGAGGTAGCAATCAGCCCCAGCATTTT
CASSQDPGGSNQPQHF
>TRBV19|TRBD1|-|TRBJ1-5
TGTGCCAGTAGTACTCGGAACAGGGGGCAAAGCAATCAGCCCCAGCATTTT
CASSTRNRGQSNQPQHF